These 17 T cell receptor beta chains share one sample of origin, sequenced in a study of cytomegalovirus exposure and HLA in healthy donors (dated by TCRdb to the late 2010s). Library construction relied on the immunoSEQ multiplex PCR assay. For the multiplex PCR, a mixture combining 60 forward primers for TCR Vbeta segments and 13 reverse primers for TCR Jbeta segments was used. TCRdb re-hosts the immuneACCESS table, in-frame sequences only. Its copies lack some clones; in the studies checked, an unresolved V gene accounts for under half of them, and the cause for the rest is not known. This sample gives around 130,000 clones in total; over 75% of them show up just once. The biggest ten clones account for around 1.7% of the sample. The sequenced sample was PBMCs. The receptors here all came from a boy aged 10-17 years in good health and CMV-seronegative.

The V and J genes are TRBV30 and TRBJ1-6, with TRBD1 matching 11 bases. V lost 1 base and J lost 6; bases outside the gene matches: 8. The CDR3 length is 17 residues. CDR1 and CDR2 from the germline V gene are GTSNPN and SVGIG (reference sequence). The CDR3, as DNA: TGTGCCTGGAGTGCCTTGGGGACAGGGGGTTCTAATTCACCCCTCCACTTT. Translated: CAWSALGTGGSNSPLHF.

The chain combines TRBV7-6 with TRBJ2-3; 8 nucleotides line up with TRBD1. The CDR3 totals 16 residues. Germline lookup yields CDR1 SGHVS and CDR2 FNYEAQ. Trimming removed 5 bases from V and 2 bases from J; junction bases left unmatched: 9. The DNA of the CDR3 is TGTGCCAGCAGCCTAACGGACAGGGAAGACACAGATACGCAGTATTTT. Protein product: CASSLTDREDTDTQYF.

For the CDR3, the DNA is TGCGCCAGCAGCCTTTGGACAGGCACGCGCATGAACACTGAAGCTTTCTTT. Encoded protein: CASSLWTGTRMNTEAFF. This chain uses TRBV5-1 with TRBJ1-1; 7 bases are a match to TRBD1. Germline V gene sequence: CDR1 SGHRS, CDR2 YFSETQ. With V trimmed by 4 bases and J by 0 bases, 12 bases remained unmatched. CDR3 size: 17 residues.

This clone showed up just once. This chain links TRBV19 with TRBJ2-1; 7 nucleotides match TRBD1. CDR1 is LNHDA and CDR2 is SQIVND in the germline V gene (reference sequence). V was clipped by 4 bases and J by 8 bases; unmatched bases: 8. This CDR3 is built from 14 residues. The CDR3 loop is CASSTQTGWHEQFF. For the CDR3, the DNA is TGTGCCAGTAGTACTCAGACAGGGTGGCATGAGCAGTTCTTC. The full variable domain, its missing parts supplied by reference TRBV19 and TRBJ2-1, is DGGITQSPKYLFRKEGQNVTLSCEQNLNHDAMYWYRQDPGQGLRLIYYSQIVNDFQKGDIAEGYSVSREKKESFPLTVTSAQKNPTAFYLCASSTQTGWHEQFFGPGTRLTVL.

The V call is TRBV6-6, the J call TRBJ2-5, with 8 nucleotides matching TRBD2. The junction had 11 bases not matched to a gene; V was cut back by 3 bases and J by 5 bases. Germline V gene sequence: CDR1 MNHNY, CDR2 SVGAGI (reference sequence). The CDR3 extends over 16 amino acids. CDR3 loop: CASSYRVTGGAETQYF. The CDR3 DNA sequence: TGTGCCAGCAGTTATCGGGTCACCGGGGGGGCGGAGACCCAGTACTTC.

The CDR3 reads CSVVPTSGGANEQFF. CDR3 bases: TGCAGCGTTGTGCCGACTAGCGGGGGGGCCAATGAGCAGTTCTTC. This chain joins TRBV29-1 and TRBJ2-1, with TRBD2 matching 14 bases. CDR3 length equals 15 residues. Germline V gene lookup returns CDR1 SQVTM and CDR2 ANQGSEA. With 4 bases clipped from V and 6 bases from J, the junction kept 5 bases outside the gene matches.

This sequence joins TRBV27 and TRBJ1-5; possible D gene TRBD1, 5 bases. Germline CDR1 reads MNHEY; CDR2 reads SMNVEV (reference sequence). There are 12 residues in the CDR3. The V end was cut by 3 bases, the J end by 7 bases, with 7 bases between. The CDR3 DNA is TGTGCCAGCAGTTTTAGGGGCCAGCCCCAGCATTTT. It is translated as CASSFRGQPQHF.

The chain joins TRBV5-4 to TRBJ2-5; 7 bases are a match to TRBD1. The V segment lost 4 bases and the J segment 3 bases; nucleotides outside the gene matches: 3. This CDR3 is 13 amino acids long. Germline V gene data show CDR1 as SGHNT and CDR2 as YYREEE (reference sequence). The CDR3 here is CASSHDREETQYF. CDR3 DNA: TGTGCCAGCAGCCACGACAGGGAAGAGACCCAGTACTTC.

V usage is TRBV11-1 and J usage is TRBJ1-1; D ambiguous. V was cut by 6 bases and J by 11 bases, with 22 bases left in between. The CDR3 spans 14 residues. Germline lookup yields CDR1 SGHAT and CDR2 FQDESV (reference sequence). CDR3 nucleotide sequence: TGTGCCAGCAGTCCTTCCTCGGGCGGACTGAAGGCTTTCTTT. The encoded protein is CASSPSSGGLKAFF.

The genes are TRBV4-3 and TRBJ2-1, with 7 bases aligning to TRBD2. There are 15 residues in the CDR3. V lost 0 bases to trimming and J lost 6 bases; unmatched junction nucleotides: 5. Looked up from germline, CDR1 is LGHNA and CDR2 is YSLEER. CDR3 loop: CASSQDETSFNEQFF. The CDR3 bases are TGCGCCAGCAGCCAAGACGAGACTAGCTTCAATGAGCAGTTCTTC.

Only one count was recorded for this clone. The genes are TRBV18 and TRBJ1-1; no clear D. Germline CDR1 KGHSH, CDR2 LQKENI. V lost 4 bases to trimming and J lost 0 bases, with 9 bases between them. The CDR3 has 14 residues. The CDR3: CASSRGSVNTEAFF. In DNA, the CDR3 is TGTGCCAGCTCACGAGGTTCGGTGAACACTGAAGCTTTCTTT.

This chain's CDR3 is CASSFESGANVLTF. For the CDR3, the DNA is TGCGCCAGCAGCTTTGAGTCTGGGGCCAACGTCCTGACTTTC. The V and J genes are TRBV5-1 and TRBJ2-6; D uncertain. The CDR3 contains 14 residues. V was cut by 2 bases and J by 1 base, with 4 bases left in between. CDR1 is SGHRS and CDR2 is YFSETQ in the germline V gene.

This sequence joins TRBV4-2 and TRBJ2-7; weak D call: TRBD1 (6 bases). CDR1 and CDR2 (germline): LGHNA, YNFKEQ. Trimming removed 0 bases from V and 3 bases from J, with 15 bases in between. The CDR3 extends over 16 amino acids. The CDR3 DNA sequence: TGTGCCAGCAGCCAAGAAGTCGCACAGGGTGTCTACGAGCAGTACTTC. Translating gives CASSQEVAQGVYEQYF.

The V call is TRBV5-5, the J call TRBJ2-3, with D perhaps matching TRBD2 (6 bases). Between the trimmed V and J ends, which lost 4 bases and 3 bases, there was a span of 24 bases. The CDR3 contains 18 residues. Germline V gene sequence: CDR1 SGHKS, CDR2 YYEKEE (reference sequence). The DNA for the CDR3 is TGTGCCAGCAGCCCCCGCAGGAGCGGGCTCAAAAATACAGATACGCAGTATTTT. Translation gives CASSPRRSGLKNTDTQYF.

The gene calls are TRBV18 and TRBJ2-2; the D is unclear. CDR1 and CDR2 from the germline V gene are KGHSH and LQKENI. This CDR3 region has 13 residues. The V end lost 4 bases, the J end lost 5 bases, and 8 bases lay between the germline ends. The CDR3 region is CASSLQKTGELFF. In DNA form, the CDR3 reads TGTGCCAGCTCACTACAGAAAACCGGGGAGCTGTTTTTT.

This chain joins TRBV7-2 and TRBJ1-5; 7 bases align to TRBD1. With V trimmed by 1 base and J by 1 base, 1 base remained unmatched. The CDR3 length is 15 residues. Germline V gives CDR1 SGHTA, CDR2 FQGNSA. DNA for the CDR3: TGTGCCAGCAGCTTAGAGGGACAGAGCAATCAGCCCCAGCATTTT. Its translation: CASSLEGQSNQPQHF.

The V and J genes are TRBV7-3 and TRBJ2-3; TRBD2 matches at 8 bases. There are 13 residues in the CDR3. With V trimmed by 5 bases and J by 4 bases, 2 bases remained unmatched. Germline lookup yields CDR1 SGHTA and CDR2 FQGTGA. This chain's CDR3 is CASSSGSSDTQYF. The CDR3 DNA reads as TGTGCCAGCAGCAGCGGGAGTTCAGATACGCAGTATTTT.